These 16 T cell receptor beta chains came from one sample sequenced in a study of blood T cell repertoires in COVID-19. TCRdb keeps only in-frame clones here, not all; method: immunoSEQ multiplex PCR. The table has fewer than 200,000 clones, approximately 80% seen once; the top ten hold roughly 7.1%. Sequenced input: peripheral blood. These receptors were taken from a human donor in a cohort sampled during active COVID-19.

The rearrangement uses TRBV5-1 and TRBJ1-6, with TRBD1 matching over 10 bases. Germline V lookup: CDR1 SGHRS, CDR2 YFSETQ. V lost 5 bases to trimming and J lost 9 bases; unmatched junction nucleotides: 8. The CDR3 is 15 amino acids. CDR3 sequence: CASSGDRGEGSPLHF. CDR3 bases: TGCGCCAGCAGTGGGGACAGGGGAGAGGGTTCACCCCTCCACTTT.

The chain is built from TRBV5-1 and TRBJ1-5; weak D call: TRBD1 (5 bases). The V gene's germline CDR1 is SGHRS and CDR2 YFSETQ. The V end lost 0 bases, the J end lost 4 bases, and 11 bases lay between the germline ends. CDR3 size: 15 residues. The DNA of the CDR3 is TGCGCCAGCAGCTTGGTCTCGGGGGATAATCAGCCCCAGCATTTT. It codes for CASSLVSGDNQPQHF.

The V and J genes are TRBV5-1 and TRBJ2-7; 7 bases agree with TRBD1. The CDR3 covers 14 residues. Germline V gives CDR1 SGHRS, CDR2 YFSETQ. With V trimmed by 0 bases and J by 3 bases, 3 bases remained unmatched. CDR3 in amino acids: CASSLGPGGYEQYF. CDR3 bases: TGCGCCAGCAGCTTGGGTCCAGGGGGCTACGAGCAGTACTTC.

Only one count was recorded for this clone. V gene TRBV6-5 combines with J gene TRBJ1-1; possibly TRBD1 for D (6 bases). V gave up 4 bases and J gave up 4 bases, with 13 bases separating them. The germline CDR1 and CDR2 sequences are MNHEY and SVGAGI. The CDR3 runs to 14 residues. The CDR3 DNA reads TGTGCCAGCAGTTCGGGGGGGCTCCGCACTGAAGCTTTCTTT. It yields the protein CASSSGGLRTEAFF.

This sequence joins TRBV10-2 and TRBJ2-3; a weak D match, TRBD2 (6 bases). V was cut by 6 bases and J by 5 bases, with 12 bases left in between. CDR3 length equals 13 residues. Germline V CDR1 and CDR2: WSHSY, SAAADI. In nucleotides, the CDR3 is TGCGCCAGCAGGAGACCTAGCGAAGATACGCAGTATTTT. The encoded protein is CASRRPSEDTQYF.

The chain uses TRBV7-9 and TRBJ1-2; the match to TRBD1 covers 10 bases. V trimming: 8 bases; J trimming: 4 bases; junction bases outside the gene matches: 7. Germline lookup yields CDR1 SEHNR and CDR2 FQNEAQ (reference sequence). The CDR3 loop spans 14 amino acids. The CDR3 here is CASEGQGRPYGYTF. CDR3 nucleotide sequence: TGTGCCAGCGAGGGACAGGGGCGCCCCTATGGCTACACCTTC.

V gene TRBV3-1 (or the pseudogene TRBV3-2) combines with J gene TRBJ2-1; D may be TRBD1 (6 bases). Germline V gene data show CDR1 as LGHDT and CDR2 as YNNKEL (reference sequence). This CDR3 has 18 residues. V was shortened by 0 bases and J by 0 bases, with 15 bases between the two germline ends. Here the CDR3 DNA reads TGTGCCAGCAGCCAAGAATGGGGGCCTAAGAGCTCCTACAATGAGCAGTTCTTC. It encodes CASSQEWGPKSSYNEQFF.

The chain combines TRBV18 with TRBJ1-3; D is undetermined. With 0 bases removed from V and 2 bases from J, the gap between germline ends came to 14 bases. Germline V gene data show CDR1 as KGHSH and CDR2 as LQKENI. This CDR3 contains 17 residues. DNA for the CDR3: TGTGCCAGCTCACCACCGAAGTCAACGGTGACTGGAAACACCATATATTTT. Translating it yields CASSPPKSTVTGNTIYF.

In this sample, this clone turned up a few times. J is TRBJ1-1 and V is TRBV19, with TRBD1 matching over 7 bases. Germline CDR1 is LNHDA and CDR2 is SQIVND (reference sequence). V shed 6 bases and J 3 bases; nucleotides not matched to a gene: 4. The CDR3 is 13 amino acids. CDR3 coding DNA: TGTGCCAGTAGGCCTCAGGGGGACACTGAAGCTTTCTTT. Amino acid sequence: CASRPQGDTEAFF.

The V and J genes are TRBV11-1 and TRBJ2-5; D call uncertain. Trimming took 2 bases from V and 5 from J, leaving 9 bases between them. The CDR3 sequence is 13 residues long. CDR1 and CDR2 (germline): SGHAT, FQDESV (reference sequence). CDR3 sequence: CASSLTLGETQYF. The CDR3 nucleotides read TGTGCCAGCAGCTTAACCCTCGGGGAGACCCAGTACTTC.

The chain joins TRBV7-2 to TRBJ1-2; 8 bases map to TRBD1. V lost 5 bases and J lost 2; bases outside the gene matches: 7. CDR3 size: 15 residues. Germline values: CDR1 SGHTA, CDR2 FQGNSA. The CDR3 region has the DNA TGTGCCAGCAGCGACCGGACAGGGAAGAACTATGGCTACACCTTC. It is translated as CASSDRTGKNYGYTF.

The chain combines TRBV6-5 with TRBJ1-2; TRBD1 agrees at 7 bases. This CDR3 comprises 13 residues. The junction had 9 bases not matched to a gene; V was cut back by 6 bases and J by 8 bases. The germline gives CDR1 MNHEY, CDR2 SVGAGI. The CDR3 spells CASSLDRAGGYTF. CDR3 DNA sequence: TGTGCCAGCAGCCTCGACAGGGCAGGAGGCTACACCTTC.

The DNA for the CDR3 is TGTGCCAGCAGCCAAGTCGTGGAGACCCAGTACTTC. Amino acids: CASSQVVETQYF. The chain combines TRBV3-1 (or the pseudogene TRBV3-2) with TRBJ2-5; D not certain. Germline-derived CDR1 and CDR2 are LGHDT and YNNKEL (reference sequence). The CDR3 runs 12 residues. V gave up 1 base and J gave up 5 bases, with 5 bases separating them.

The V call is TRBV5-6, the J call TRBJ1-5; D is uncertain. CDR1 and CDR2 from the germline V gene are SGHDT and YYEEEE. The V end lost 0 bases, the J end lost 6 bases, and 7 bases lay between the germline ends. This CDR3 has 13 residues. In DNA, the CDR3 is TGTGCCAGCAGCTTGGGAGCGGGTCAGCCCCAGCATTTT. Protein sequence: CASSLGAGQPQHF.

The J gene is TRBJ1-4, the V gene TRBV11-2; D remains ambiguous. CDR3 length equals 13 residues. Per germline, CDR1 SGHAT and CDR2 FQNNGV. Trimming removed 1 base from V and 6 bases from J, with 6 bases in between. As DNA, the CDR3 is TGTGCCAGCAGCTTAGTGGGAGATGAAAAACTGTTTTTT. It specifies CASSLVGDEKLFF.

V is TRBV7-9 and J is TRBJ2-1, with D perhaps matching TRBD2 (6 bases). The CDR3 length is 13 residues. Between the trimmed V and J ends, which lost 5 bases and 8 bases, there was a span of 13 bases. The germline V gene encodes CDR1 SEHNR and CDR2 FQNEAQ (reference sequence). The CDR3 protein is CASSKGLVDEQFF. CDR3 sequence (DNA): TGTGCCAGCAGCAAGGGACTCGTCGATGAGCAGTTCTTC. Using reference TRBV7-9 and TRBJ2-1 for the parts outside the CDR3, the full variable domain is DTGVSQNPRHKITKRGQNVTFRCDPISEHNRLYWYRQTLGQGPEFLTYFQNEAQLEKSRLLSDRFSAERPKGSFSTLEIQRTEQGDSAMYLCASSKGLVDEQFFGPGTRLTVL.